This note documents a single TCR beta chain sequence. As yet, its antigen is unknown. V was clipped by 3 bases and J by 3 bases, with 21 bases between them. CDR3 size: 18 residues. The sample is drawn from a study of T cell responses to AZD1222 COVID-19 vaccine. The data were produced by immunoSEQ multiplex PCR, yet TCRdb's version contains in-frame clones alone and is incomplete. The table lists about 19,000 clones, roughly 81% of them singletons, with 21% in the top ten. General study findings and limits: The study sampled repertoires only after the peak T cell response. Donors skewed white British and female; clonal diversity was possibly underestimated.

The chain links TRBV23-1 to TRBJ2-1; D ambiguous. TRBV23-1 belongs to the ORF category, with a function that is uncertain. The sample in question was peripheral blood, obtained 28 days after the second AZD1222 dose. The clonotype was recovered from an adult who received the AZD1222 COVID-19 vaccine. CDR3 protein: CASSHPFVAGCYYNEQFF. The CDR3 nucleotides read TGCGCCAGCAGTCATCCGTTCGTGGCAGGCTGCTACTACAATGAGCAGTTCTTC.